What follows is one T cell receptor (beta chain) and its context. The antigen is unknown. V was cut by 5 bases and J by 1 base, with 12 bases left in between. Germline V gene data show CDR1 as LNHDA and CDR2 as SQIVND (reference sequence). This CDR3 spans 15 amino acids. Repertoires were generated with immunoSEQ multiplex PCR, while TCRdb's copy carries only in-frame clones and drops some. The sample contains some 210,000 clones, roughly 84% of which appear only once. This record comes from a study of cytomegalovirus exposure and HLA in healthy donors. General observations from the study: According to a subsequent analysis, TCR clusters identified in the first cohort showed a tendency to co-occur across the 110 or so validation repertoires. The study flagged 150 to 200 TCR beta chains as cytomegalovirus-associated.

The donors were part of the approximately 120-subject validation cohort, which stood apart from the roughly 700-subject first cohort. The clonotype originates from a woman between 18 and 29 years old in good health and CMV-seropositive. The chain links TRBV19 to TRBJ1-5, with TRBD1 as a possible D gene (5 bases). The sequenced sample consisted of PBMCs. Here the CDR3 reads CASSFPGVSNQPQHF. The CDR3 nucleotides read TGTGCCAGTAGTTTCCCGGGGGTAAGCAATCAGCCCCAGCATTTT. Full variable domain (remainder filled in from reference TRBV19 and TRBJ1-5): DGGITQSPKYLFRKEGQNVTLSCEQNLNHDAMYWYRQDPGQGLRLIYYSQIVNDFQKGDIAEGYSVSREKKESFPLTVTSAQKNPTAFYLCASSFPGVSNQPQHFGDGTRLSIL.